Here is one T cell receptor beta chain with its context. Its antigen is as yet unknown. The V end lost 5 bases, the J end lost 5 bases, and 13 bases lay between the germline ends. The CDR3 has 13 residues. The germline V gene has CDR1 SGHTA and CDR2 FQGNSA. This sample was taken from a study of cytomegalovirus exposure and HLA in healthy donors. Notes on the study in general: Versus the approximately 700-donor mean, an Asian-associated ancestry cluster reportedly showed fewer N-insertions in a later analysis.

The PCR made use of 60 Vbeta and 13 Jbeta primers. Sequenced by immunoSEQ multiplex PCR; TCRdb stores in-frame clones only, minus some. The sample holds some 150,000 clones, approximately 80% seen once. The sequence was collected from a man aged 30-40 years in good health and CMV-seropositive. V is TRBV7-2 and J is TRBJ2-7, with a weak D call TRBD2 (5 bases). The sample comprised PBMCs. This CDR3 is CASSHLGSNEQYF. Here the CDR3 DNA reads TGTGCCAGCAGCCACCTAGGGAGCAACGAGCAGTACTTC.